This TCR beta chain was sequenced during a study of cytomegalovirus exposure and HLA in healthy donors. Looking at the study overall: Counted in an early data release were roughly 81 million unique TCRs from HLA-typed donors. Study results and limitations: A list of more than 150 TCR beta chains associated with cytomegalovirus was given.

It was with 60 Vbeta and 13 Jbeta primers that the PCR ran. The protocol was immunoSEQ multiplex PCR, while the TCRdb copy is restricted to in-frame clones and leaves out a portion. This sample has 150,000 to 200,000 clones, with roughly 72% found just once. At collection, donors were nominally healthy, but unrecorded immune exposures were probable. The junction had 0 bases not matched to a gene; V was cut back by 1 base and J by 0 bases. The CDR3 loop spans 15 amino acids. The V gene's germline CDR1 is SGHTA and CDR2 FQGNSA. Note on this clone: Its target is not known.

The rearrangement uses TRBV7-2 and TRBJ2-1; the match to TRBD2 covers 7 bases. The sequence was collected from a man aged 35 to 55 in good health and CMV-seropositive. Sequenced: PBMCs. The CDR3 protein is CASSLGDYSYNEQFF. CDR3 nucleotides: TGTGCCAGCAGCTTAGGGGACTACTCCTACAATGAGCAGTTCTTC.